These 6 T cell receptor beta chains were all obtained from the same sample, sequenced in a study of control samples from healthy donors and cancer patients. TCRdb keeps only in-frame clones here, not all; method: immunoSEQ multiplex PCR. The table has approximately 230,000 clones, approximately 80% seen once; the top ten hold 13%. The sequenced sample was PBMCs. The receptors were sampled from a woman aged 55 to 70 with lung cancer.

A single count supports this clone. The J gene is TRBJ2-7, the V gene TRBV5-1; perhaps D is TRBD1 or TRBD2 (5 bases each). Germline CDR1 SGHRS, CDR2 YFSETQ. The length of the CDR3 is 14 residues. V shed 1 base and J shed 4 bases, with 12 bases lying between them. The CDR3 spells CASSLSDGTYEQYF. The CDR3 DNA reads as TGCGCCAGCAGCTTGTCAGACGGGACGTACGAGCAGTACTTC.

This clone was detected ten times or more. V usage is TRBV3-1 (or the pseudogene TRBV3-2) and J usage is TRBJ1-1; TRBD1 aligns across 7 bases. This CDR3 comprises 14 residues. With 0 bases clipped from V and 4 bases from J, the junction kept 2 bases outside the gene matches. The V gene's germline CDR1 is LGHDT and CDR2 YNNKEL (reference sequence). CDR3 sequence (DNA): TGTGCCAGCAGCCAAGAAAACAGGGGCACTGAAGCTTTCTTT. The encoded protein is CASSQENRGTEAFF.

The chain carries TRBV24-1 and TRBJ1-1; no clear D gene. This CDR3 contains 13 residues. Per the germline V gene, CDR1 is KGHDR and CDR2 is SFDVKD. Between the trimmed V and J ends, which lost 2 bases and 0 bases, there was a span of 3 bases. The CDR3 region is CATSDSVNTEAFF. In DNA form, the CDR3 reads TGTGCCACCAGTGATTCGGTGAACACTGAAGCTTTCTTT.

The genes are TRBV7-9 and TRBJ1-2, with TRBD1 matching 8 bases. V gave up 5 bases and J gave up 6 bases; unmatched junction bases: 11. The germline V gene has CDR1 SEHNR and CDR2 FQNEAQ (reference sequence). The length of the CDR3 is 15 residues. CDR3 DNA: TGTGCCAGCAGCCGAGGAGCGACAGGGGAGGATGGCTACACCTTC. Its translation is CASSRGATGEDGYTF. Variable domain in full (rest from reference TRBV7-9 and TRBJ1-2): DTGVSQNPRHKITKRGQNVTFRCDPISEHNRLYWYRQTLGQGPEFLTYFQNEAQLEKSRLLSDRFSAERPKGSFSTLEIQRTEQGDSAMYLCASSRGATGEDGYTFGSGTRLTVV.

V usage is TRBV7-9 and J usage is TRBJ1-4; possible D gene TRBD1, 5 bases. This CDR3 contains 15 residues. V gave up 3 bases and J gave up 4 bases, with 12 bases separating them. Germline assignment: CDR1 SEHNR and CDR2 FQNEAQ (reference sequence). Here the CDR3 DNA reads TGTGCCAGCAGCTTTACCGGGACGGGTAATGAAAAACTGTTTTTT. Translation: CASSFTGTGNEKLFF.

V is TRBV5-1 and J is TRBJ2-1, with D possibly matching TRBD2 (5 bases). V lost 7 bases and J lost 1, with 12 bases in between. This CDR3 has 14 amino acids. CDR1 and CDR2 (germline): SGHRS, YFSETQ. Written as DNA, the CDR3 is TGCGCCAGCCGTCAGAGGGCGTCCTACAATGAGCAGTTCTTC. Its translation: CASRQRASYNEQFF.